This note documents a single T cell receptor beta chain sequence. Antigen: not known. This sample was taken from a study of CD8 T cells in ankylosing spondylitis. Notes on the study in general: Reactive arthritis synovial fluid and blood were previously reported to contain some motif variants.

Quantitative barcoded 5'-RACE was used to prepare TCR beta libraries. Using its own MiXCR run on the 5' RACE reads, TCRdb lists one record per CDR3 protein. The sample records 250,000 to 350,000 distinct CDR3 sequences, around 19% being singletons. The CDR3 totals 15 residues. Germline-derived CDR1 and CDR2 are SGHAT and FQNNGV. V was cut by 3 bases and J by 4 bases, with 13 bases left in between. The source is a male donor with ankylosing spondylitis or in good health (not recorded which). Sequenced input: blood, either unsorted or a sorted T cell fraction (not recorded which). The chain recombines TRBV11-2 with TRBJ1-5, with D uncertain. For the CDR3, the DNA is TGTGCCAGCAGCTTCGGGTCCGGGCTTAATCAGCCCCAGCATTTT. Translated: CASSFGSGLNQPQHF.